The 6 T cell receptor beta chains given below trace back to one sample, sequenced in a study of vaccination and CD4 T cells after COVID-19. TCRdb called the PCR reads again in MiXCR, with one record for every CDR3 protein. Of some 18,000 distinct CDR3 sequences listed, roughly 62% are singletons. The sequencing here drew on CD4+ T cells from blood, taken after SARS-CoV-2 vaccination. Receptors originate from a human donor who had recovered from COVID-19.

V and J are TRBV28 and TRBJ1-5; no clear D. The CDR3 spans 13 residues. CDR1 and CDR2 from the germline V gene are MDHEN and SYDVKM. The V and J ends lost 6 bases and 3 bases respectively, with 9 bases between them. CDR3 sequence: CASSRINNQPQHF. CDR3 in DNA: TGTGCCAGCAGCCGGATAAACAATCAGCCCCAGCATTTT. Looking up the rest from reference TRBV28 and TRBJ1-5 gives the full variable domain: DVKVTQSSRYLVKRTGEKVFLECVQDMDHENMFWYRQDPGLGLRLIYFSYDVKMKEKGDIPEGYSVSREKKERFSLILESASTNQTSMYLCASSRINNQPQHFGDGTRLSIL.

This clonotype was picked up one time. This chain joins TRBV20-1 and TRBJ1-4; 10 bases fit TRBD1. In germline, CDR1 is DFQATT, CDR2 SNEGSKA (reference sequence). V lost 5 bases to trimming and J lost 7 bases; unmatched junction nucleotides: 10. The CDR3 is 15 amino acids. CDR3 residues: CSARFRQGASEKLFF. Written as DNA, the CDR3 is TGCAGTGCTCGATTCCGACAGGGGGCGAGTGAAAAACTGTTTTTT.

This clonotype was picked up a small number of times. This sequence joins TRBV7-3 and TRBJ2-1, with D maybe TRBD2 (6 bases). Germline CDR1 reads SGHTA; CDR2 reads FQGTGA. This CDR3 contains 15 residues. V shed 2 bases and J shed 0 bases, with 8 bases lying between them. CDR3 DNA sequence: TGTGCCAGCAGCTTATTGCGGGACTCCTACAATGAGCAGTTCTTC. Protein: CASSLLRDSYNEQFF. Complete variable domain (other parts from reference TRBV7-3 and TRBJ2-1): GAGVSQTPSNKVTEKGKYVELRCDPISGHTALYWYRQSLGQGPEFLIYFQGTGAADDSGLPNDRFFAVRPEGSVSTLKIQRTERGDSAVYLCASSLLRDSYNEQFFGPGTRLTVL.

This chain joins TRBV29-1 and TRBJ2-7; D gene ambiguous. Trimming took 7 bases from V and 0 from J, leaving 19 bases between them. CDR1 is SQVTM, CDR2 ANQGSEA, per germline. This CDR3 spans 15 amino acids. In DNA form, the CDR3 reads TGCAGCGCTGCCGGGTATGATGGTAGCTCCTACGAGCAGTACTTC. It is translated as CSAAGYDGSSYEQYF.

This chain joins TRBV7-6 and TRBJ1-1, with a weak D call TRBD1 (6 bases). The CDR3 is made up of 14 amino acids. Trimming removed 5 bases from V and 7 bases from J, with 17 bases in between. Germline values: CDR1 SGHVS, CDR2 FNYEAQ. CDR3 in DNA: TGTGCCAGCAGCCCGTGGGGGGCCGGGGTTGAAGCTTTCTTT. Translating it yields CASSPWGAGVEAFF.

In its sample, this clonotype was seen a few times. This CDR3 reads CASSLPPRGGTEAFF. Here the CDR3 DNA reads TGTGCCAGCAGCTTACCGCCCAGGGGGGGGACTGAAGCTTTCTTT. V usage is TRBV7-9 and J usage is TRBJ1-1, with TRBD1 matching 7 bases. The CDR3 loop spans 15 amino acids. V was clipped by 2 bases and J by 5 bases; unmatched bases: 8. Germline CDR1 SEHNR, CDR2 FQNEAQ (reference sequence).